These T cell receptor beta chains were read from a single sample in a study of long-term antiretroviral therapy in people with HIV. Assay: immunoSEQ multiplex PCR; the TCRdb copy retains only in-frame clones and omits some. The sample shows some 22,000 clones, about 88% of them seen only once. Sequenced here: unsorted PBMCs, sampled 0.6 years after starting antiretroviral therapy. The receptors come from a man between 60 and 75 years old with HIV. Each CDR3 is given with its conserved first and last residue. Each record gives: V gene, D gene, J gene, clone size, CDR3 protein, CDR3 DNA. D genes are given only for firm matches. Rows give clone size only sometimes, using once, few, many, or a class for an expanded clone.

TRBV27,TRBD1,TRBJ2-4,.,CASSNRGTIAKNIQYF,TGTGCCAGCAGTAACAGGGGAACAATAGCCAAAAACATTCAGTACTTC
TRBV5-1,.,TRBJ2-2,.,CASSPDMATGELFF,TGCGCCAGCAGCCCCGATATGGCTACCGGGGAGCTGTTTTTT
TRBV9,.,TRBJ2-7,.,CASSGQESYEQYF,TGTGCCAGCAGCGGACAGGAGTCCTACGAGCAGTACTTC
TRBV7-8,.,TRBJ2-2,once,CASSLGPGELFF,TGTGCCAGCAGCCTGGGGCCCGGGGAGCTGTTTTTT
TRBV5-1,TRBD1,TRBJ2-7,.,CASSVDGDSPYEQYF,TGCGCCAGCAGCGTGGACGGGGACAGCCCCTACGAGCAGTACTTC
TRBV6-6,.,TRBJ2-3,.,CASSYSRGLGTQYF,TGTGCCAGCAGTTACTCAAGGGGTCTGGGTACGCAGTATTTT
TRBV5-6,.,TRBJ1-4,.,CASSPELAISGEKLFF,TGTGCCAGCAGCCCGGAGCTGGCGATTAGTGGTGAAAAACTGTTTTTT
TRBV28,TRBD2,TRBJ2-7,.,CASSSLTSGRREQYF,TGTGCCAGCAGTTCCCTGACTAGCGGGAGGCGCGAGCAGTACTTC
TRBV7-3,TRBD2,TRBJ2-3,.,CASSYGRGSDTQYF,TGTGCCAGCAGTTACGGGAGGGGTTCAGATACGCAGTATTTT
TRBV5-1,.,TRBJ1-6,once,CASSLEVQGRSSPLHF,TGCGCCAGCAGCTTGGAGGTACAGGGCAGGAGTTCACCCCTCCACTTT